What follows are 22 T cell receptor beta chains derived from one specimen sequenced in a study of shared clonotypes between healthy human individuals. Generated by immunoSEQ multiplex PCR, the TCRdb table keeps only in-frame clones and is missing some. This table holds hundreds of thousands of clones, 55% to 75% found once. Sequencing was performed on memory CD4+ T cells sorted from blood. The subset denotes: CD45RA-negative fraction. These receptor sequences come from a woman aged 25 to 39 in good health.

The chain is built from TRBV9 and TRBJ1-3; no definite D call. Germline assignment: CDR1 SGDLS and CDR2 YYNGEE. This CDR3 is built from 15 residues. Trimming pared 0 bases from V and 4 bases from J, leaving 11 bases between. CDR3 DNA: TGTGCCAGCAGCGTAGAGTACGGAGTAGGAAACACCATATATTTT. This sequence encodes CASSVEYGVGNTIYF.

V gene TRBV6-5 combines with J gene TRBJ1-1; a possible D gene is TRBD1 (6 bases). Per germline, CDR1 MNHEY and CDR2 SVGAGI. Trimming pared 5 bases from V and 2 bases from J, leaving 12 bases between. The CDR3 sequence is 14 residues long. In DNA form, the CDR3 reads TGTGCCAGCAGTCGGACAGACGGAAACACTGAAGCTTTCTTT. Encoded protein: CASSRTDGNTEAFF.

In its sample, this clone was seen a few times. The chain joins TRBV27 to TRBJ2-1; 8 bases map to TRBD2. CDR1 MNHEY and CDR2 SMNVEV come from the germline V gene (reference sequence). Germline trimming cut 8 bases from V and 5 bases from J; bases unmatched to any gene: 5. The CDR3 sequence is 13 residues long. CDR3 sequence: CASGSGTHNEQFF. The CDR3 nucleotides are TGTGCCAGCGGTAGCGGGACTCACAATGAGCAGTTCTTC.

About this clone itself: Other nucleotide sequences from this sample produce the same CDR3. J is TRBJ2-3 and V is TRBV5-1; no clear D. Germline lookup yields CDR1 SGHRS and CDR2 YFSETQ. The CDR3 length is 11 residues. Trimming pared 0 bases from V and 6 bases from J, leaving 2 bases between. The CDR3 nucleotides read TGCGCCAGCAGCTTGGGCGATACGCAGTATTTT. It is translated as CASSLGDTQYF. Full variable domain (missing parts from reference TRBV5-1 and TRBJ2-3): KAGVTQTPRYLIKTRGQQVTLSCSPISGHRSVSWYQQTPGQGLQFLFEYFSETQRNKGNFPGRFSGRQFSNSRSEMNVSTLELGDSALYLCASSLGDTQYFGPGTRLTVL.

This clone has a count of ten or more. The same CDR3 arises from other DNA sequences in this sample as well. The rearrangement uses TRBV4-1 and TRBJ1-3; D is undetermined. The CDR3 consists of 12 residues. Trimming left V 1 base short and J 4 bases short, with 2 bases between. Germline CDR1 reads MGHRA; CDR2 reads YSYEKL. The CDR3, as DNA: TGCGCCAGCAGCCAAGGCGGAAACACCATATATTTT. Translating it yields CASSQGGNTIYF.

This clone occurred a few times. V and J are TRBV10-3 and TRBJ2-1; 7 bases map to TRBD2. The germline CDR1 and CDR2 sequences are ENHRY and SYGVKD. This CDR3 is 14 amino acids long. Losses at the gene ends were 5 bases for V and 10 bases for J; bases not matched to a gene: 11. The CDR3: CAISFDRDYGEQFF. DNA for the CDR3: TGTGCCATCAGTTTCGACCGGGACTACGGCGAGCAGTTCTTC.

The chain uses TRBV6-5 and TRBJ2-7; D is unresolved. Germline CDR1 is MNHEY and CDR2 is SVGAGI. The ends were cut back, 6 bases at V and 0 bases at J, with 15 bases in the middle. This CDR3 spans 15 amino acids. DNA of the CDR3: TGTGCCAGCAGAACCAGAGGCCCGAGCTCCTACGAGCAGTACTTC. Amino acid sequence: CASRTRGPSSYEQYF.

J is TRBJ1-1 and V is TRBV19; D ambiguous. V gave up 9 bases and J gave up 1 base, with 12 bases separating them. CDR1 is LNHDA, CDR2 SQIVND, per germline (reference sequence). CDR3 length: 13 amino acids. The CDR3 spells CASDLGQNTEAFF. CDR3 DNA sequence: TGTGCCAGCGACTTAGGGCAGAACACTGAAGCTTTCTTT.

About this clone itself: Other DNA sequences from this sample encode an identical CDR3 as well. The rearrangement joins TRBV5-1 to TRBJ2-1, with D perhaps given as TRBD1 or TRBD2 (5 bases each). The V and J ends lost 4 bases and 0 bases respectively, with 11 bases between them. The germline gives CDR1 SGHRS, CDR2 YFSETQ. This CDR3 contains 15 residues. Here the CDR3 DNA reads TGCGCCAGCAGCCGGGATAGGGGCTCCTACAATGAGCAGTTCTTC. Translating gives CASSRDRGSYNEQFF. Full variable domain (outside the CDR3, taken from reference TRBV5-1 and TRBJ2-1): KAGVTQTPRYLIKTRGQQVTLSCSPISGHRSVSWYQQTPGQGLQFLFEYFSETQRNKGNFPGRFSGRQFSNSRSEMNVSTLELGDSALYLCASSRDRGSYNEQFFGPGTRLTVL.

This clone appeared many times. V gene TRBV7-9 combines with J gene TRBJ2-3; perhaps TRBD1 as D (6 bases). Trimming removed 1 base from V and 0 bases from J, with 14 bases in between. The germline V gene has CDR1 SEHNR and CDR2 FQNEAQ (reference sequence). CDR3 length: 17 amino acids. In nucleotides, the CDR3 is TGTGCCAGCAGCTTAGGCAACAGGGCTCCTAGCACAGATACGCAGTATTTT. Translated: CASSLGNRAPSTDTQYF.

The chain employs TRBV7-9 and TRBJ2-5, with 8 bases aligning to TRBD2. V was clipped by 5 bases and J by 3 bases; unmatched bases: 5. The germline V gene has CDR1 SEHNR and CDR2 FQNEAQ (reference sequence). CDR3 length: 14 residues. The CDR3 DNA sequence: TGTGCCAGCAGCCGGGAGGGCCTGGAAGAGACCCAGTACTTC. Its translation is CASSREGLEETQYF.

The V gene is TRBV5-4, the J gene TRBJ2-7; TRBD2 matches at 10 bases. CDR1 and CDR2 (germline): SGHNT, YYREEE (reference sequence). The J segment lost 2 bases and the V segment lost 4 bases, leaving 9 bases of the junction unmatched. CDR3 length: 16 amino acids. As DNA, the CDR3 is TGTGCCAGCAGCCAAGCACTAGCGGGAATAACCTACGAGCAGTACTTC. Translating it yields CASSQALAGITYEQYF.

This clone has at least ten counts. The same CDR3 also results from other DNA sequences found in this sample. The rearrangement uses TRBV6-6 and TRBJ2-7; 7 bases map to TRBD1. Germline values: CDR1 MNHNY, CDR2 SVGAGI (reference sequence). CDR3 length: 14 residues. V dropped 6 bases and J dropped 2; count of bases not matched to a gene: 7. CDR3 nucleotides: TGTGCCAGCAGCTTCACAGGGGACCCCTACGAGCAGTACTTC. Translating gives CASSFTGDPYEQYF.

The V and J genes are TRBV28 and TRBJ2-2; 10 nucleotides agree with TRBD2. V lost 2 bases and J lost 6; bases outside the gene matches: 6. This CDR3 comprises 16 residues. Looked up from germline, CDR1 is MDHEN and CDR2 is SYDVKM. Written as DNA, the CDR3 is TGTGCCAGCAGTTTAGGTCCTAGCGGGAGCGCCGGGGAGCTGTTTTTT. Amino acids: CASSLGPSGSAGELFF.

The rearrangement joins TRBV28 to TRBJ1-5; 10 nucleotides agree with TRBD1. From germline, CDR1 is MDHEN and CDR2 SYDVKM. The CDR3 extends over 14 amino acids. The J segment lost 5 bases and the V segment lost 10 bases, leaving 8 bases of the junction unmatched. CDR3 nucleotides: TGTGCCACCCGACAGGGGGCGCGGGATCAGCCCCAGCATTTT. It translates to CATRQGARDQPQHF.

The chain has TRBV2 and TRBJ1-2; perhaps TRBD1 as D (5 bases). This CDR3 comprises 13 residues. Germline-derived CDR1 and CDR2 are SNHLY and FYNNEI. Trimming stripped 6 bases from V and 6 bases from J, with 14 bases between. CDR3 residues: CASRSLGVNGYTF. The CDR3 region has the DNA TGTGCCAGCAGATCCCTGGGGGTAAATGGCTACACCTTC.

V gene TRBV28 combines with J gene TRBJ2-3; no clear D gene. There are 13 residues in the CDR3. CDR1 and CDR2 (germline): MDHEN, SYDVKM. V was trimmed by 5 bases and J by 5 bases, leaving 11 bases between them. CDR3 DNA: TGTGCCAGCAGTGAAGGTTACGGAGATACGCAGTATTTT. This codes for CASSEGYGDTQYF.

The chain recombines TRBV30 with TRBJ1-4; 8 bases match TRBD1. The trim removed 5 bases at V and 6 bases at J, leaving 8 bases unmatched. The CDR3 contains 14 residues. Per the germline V gene, CDR1 is GTSNPN and CDR2 is SVGIG (reference sequence). CDR3 residues: CAWDRTGSDEKLFF. For the CDR3, the DNA is TGTGCCTGGGATAGGACAGGGAGCGATGAAAAACTGTTTTTT.

This chain links TRBV27 with TRBJ1-1, with D unresolved. CDR1 and CDR2 (germline): MNHEY, SMNVEV (reference sequence). This CDR3 spans 14 amino acids. Trimming shortened V by 2 bases and J by 1 base, and 8 bases separated the two germline ends. The CDR3: CASSLGVANTEAFF. CDR3 DNA sequence: TGTGCCAGCAGTTTAGGGGTGGCGAACACTGAAGCTTTCTTT.

J is TRBJ1-4 and V is TRBV10-2; D might be TRBD1 (6 bases). The CDR3 has 15 amino acids. Trimming removed 3 bases from V and 7 bases from J, with 15 bases in between. Germline V gene lookup returns CDR1 WSHSY and CDR2 SAAADI. CDR3 in amino acids: CASSDGGGSSEKLFF. The CDR3 DNA reads as TGCGCCAGCAGTGACGGGGGCGGATCGAGTGAAAAACTGTTTTTT.

The chain couples TRBV28 to TRBJ2-7, with a weak D call TRBD1 (6 bases). The CDR3 loop spans 12 amino acids. The V end was cut by 5 bases, the J end by 6 bases, with 11 bases between. The germline V gene has CDR1 MDHEN and CDR2 SYDVKM. CDR3 sequence reads: CASSEQGFEQYF. In DNA, the CDR3 is TGTGCCAGCAGTGAACAGGGTTTCGAGCAGTACTTC.

The chain is built from TRBV7-9 and TRBJ1-1; D is possibly TRBD1 (6 bases). Trimming removed 5 bases at V and 5 bases at J, with 18 bases between. The CDR3 sequence is 15 residues long. Germline CDR1 SEHNR, CDR2 FQNEAQ (reference sequence). The CDR3 here is CASSPYRRGGTEAFF. CDR3 nucleotides: TGTGCCAGCAGCCCGTATCGCAGGGGAGGGACTGAAGCTTTCTTT.